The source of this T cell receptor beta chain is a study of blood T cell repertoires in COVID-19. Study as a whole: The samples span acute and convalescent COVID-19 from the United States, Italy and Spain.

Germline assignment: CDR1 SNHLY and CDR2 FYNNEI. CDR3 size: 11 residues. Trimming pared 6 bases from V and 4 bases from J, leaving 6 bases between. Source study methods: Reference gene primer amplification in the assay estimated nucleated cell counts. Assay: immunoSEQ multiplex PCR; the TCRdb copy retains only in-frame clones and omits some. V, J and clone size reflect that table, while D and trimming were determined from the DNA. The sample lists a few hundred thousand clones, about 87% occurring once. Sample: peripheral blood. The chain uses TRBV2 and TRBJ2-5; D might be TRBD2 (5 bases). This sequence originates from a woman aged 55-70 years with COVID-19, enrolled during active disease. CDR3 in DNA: TGTGCCAGCAGAGGAGGAGAGACCCAGTACTTC. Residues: CASRGGETQYF.